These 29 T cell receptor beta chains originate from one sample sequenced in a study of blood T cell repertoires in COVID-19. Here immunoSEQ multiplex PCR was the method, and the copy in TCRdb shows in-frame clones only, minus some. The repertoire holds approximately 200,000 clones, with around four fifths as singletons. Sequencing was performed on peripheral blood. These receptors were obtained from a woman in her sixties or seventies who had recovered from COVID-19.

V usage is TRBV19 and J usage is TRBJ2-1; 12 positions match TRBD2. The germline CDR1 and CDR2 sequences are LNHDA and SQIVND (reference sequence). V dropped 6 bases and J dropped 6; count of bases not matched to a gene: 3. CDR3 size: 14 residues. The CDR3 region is CASSPSGGANEQFF. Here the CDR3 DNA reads TGTGCCAGTAGCCCTAGCGGGGGGGCCAATGAGCAGTTCTTC.

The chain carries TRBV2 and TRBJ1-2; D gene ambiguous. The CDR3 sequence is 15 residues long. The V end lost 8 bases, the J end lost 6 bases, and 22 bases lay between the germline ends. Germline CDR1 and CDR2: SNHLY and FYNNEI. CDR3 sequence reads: CASPGGGIRGNGYTF. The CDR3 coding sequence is TGTGCCAGCCCCGGTGGAGGCATTCGGGGAAATGGCTACACCTTC.

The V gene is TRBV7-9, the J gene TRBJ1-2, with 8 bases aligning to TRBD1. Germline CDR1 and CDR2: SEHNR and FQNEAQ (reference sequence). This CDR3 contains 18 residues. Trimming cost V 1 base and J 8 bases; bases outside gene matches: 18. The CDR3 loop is CASSLERVGQGARKGYTF. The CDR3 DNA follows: TGTGCCAGCAGCTTAGAAAGAGTCGGGCAGGGGGCTAGGAAGGGCTACACCTTC. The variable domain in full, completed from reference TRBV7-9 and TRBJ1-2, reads DTGVSQNPRHKITKRGQNVTFRCDPISEHNRLYWYRQTLGQGPEFLTYFQNEAQLEKSRLLSDRFSAERPKGSFSTLEIQRTEQGDSAMYLCASSLERVGQGARKGYTFGSGTRLTVV.

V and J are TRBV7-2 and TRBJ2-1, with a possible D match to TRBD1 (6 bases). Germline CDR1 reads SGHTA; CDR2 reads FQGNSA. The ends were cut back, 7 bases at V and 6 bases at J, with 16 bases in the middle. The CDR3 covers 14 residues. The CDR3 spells CASILIAGVNEQFF. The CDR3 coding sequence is TGTGCCAGCATCCTTATCGCAGGGGTCAATGAGCAGTTCTTC. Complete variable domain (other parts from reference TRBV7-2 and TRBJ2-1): GAGVSQSPSNKVTEKGKDVELRCDPISGHTALYWYRQSLGQGLEFLIYFQGNSAPDKSGLPSDRFSAERTGGSVSTLTIQRTQQEDSAVYLCASILIAGVNEQFFGPGTRLTVL.

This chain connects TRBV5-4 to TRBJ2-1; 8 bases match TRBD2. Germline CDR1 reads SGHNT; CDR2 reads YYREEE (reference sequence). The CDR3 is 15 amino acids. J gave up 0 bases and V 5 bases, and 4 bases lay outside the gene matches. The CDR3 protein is CASSSGASSYNEQFF. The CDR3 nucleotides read TGTGCCAGCAGTAGCGGGGCTAGCTCCTACAATGAGCAGTTCTTC.

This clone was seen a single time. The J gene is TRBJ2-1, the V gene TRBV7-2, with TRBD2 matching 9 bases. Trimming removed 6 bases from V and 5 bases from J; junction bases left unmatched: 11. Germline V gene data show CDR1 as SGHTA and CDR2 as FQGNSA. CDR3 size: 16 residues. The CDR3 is CASSSRPGLAHNEQFF. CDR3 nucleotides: TGTGCCAGCAGTTCACGCCCGGGACTAGCTCACAATGAGCAGTTCTTC.

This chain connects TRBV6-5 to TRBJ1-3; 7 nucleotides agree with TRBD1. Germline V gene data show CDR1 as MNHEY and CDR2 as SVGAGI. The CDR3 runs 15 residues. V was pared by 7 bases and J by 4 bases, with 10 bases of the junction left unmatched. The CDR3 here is CASKITGTVGNTIYF. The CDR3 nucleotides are TGTGCCAGCAAGATAACCGGGACAGTCGGAAACACCATATATTTT.

In nucleotides, the CDR3 is TGTGCCAGCAGTGCATTGGGGCGGGATCCAAAAAACATTCAGTACTTC. Translation gives CASSALGRDPKNIQYF. The V gene is TRBV2, the J gene TRBJ2-4, with D possibly matching TRBD2 (6 bases). CDR3 length: 16 residues. V dropped 4 bases and J dropped 4 bases, with 17 bases sitting between them. Germline-derived CDR1 and CDR2 are SNHLY and FYNNEI. The variable domain in full, completed from reference TRBV2 and TRBJ2-4, reads EPEVTQTPSHQVTQMGQEVILRCVPISNHLYFYWYRQILGQKVEFLVSFYNNEISEKSEIFDDQFSVERPDGSNFTLKIRSTKLEDSAMYFCASSALGRDPKNIQYFGAGTRLSVL.

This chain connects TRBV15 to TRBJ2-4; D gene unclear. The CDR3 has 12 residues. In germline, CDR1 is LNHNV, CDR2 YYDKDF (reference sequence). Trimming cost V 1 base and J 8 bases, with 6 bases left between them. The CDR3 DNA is TGTGCCACCAGCAGAGTACAAGACATTCAGTACTTC. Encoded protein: CATSRVQDIQYF.

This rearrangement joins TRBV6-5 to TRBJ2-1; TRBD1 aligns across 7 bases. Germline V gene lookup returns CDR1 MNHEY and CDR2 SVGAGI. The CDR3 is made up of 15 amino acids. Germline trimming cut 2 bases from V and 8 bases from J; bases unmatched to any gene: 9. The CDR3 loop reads CASSYRDSYVDEQFF. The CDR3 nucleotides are TGTGCCAGCAGTTACCGGGACAGCTATGTGGATGAGCAGTTCTTC.

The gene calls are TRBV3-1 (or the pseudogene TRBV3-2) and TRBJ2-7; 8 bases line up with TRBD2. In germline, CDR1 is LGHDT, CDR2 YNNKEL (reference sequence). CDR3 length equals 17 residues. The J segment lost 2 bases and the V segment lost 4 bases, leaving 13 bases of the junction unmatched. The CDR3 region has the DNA TGTGCCAGCAGCCCCTCCGGGAGCGGGGGCCCACCCTACGAGCAGTACTTC. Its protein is CASSPSGSGGPPYEQYF.

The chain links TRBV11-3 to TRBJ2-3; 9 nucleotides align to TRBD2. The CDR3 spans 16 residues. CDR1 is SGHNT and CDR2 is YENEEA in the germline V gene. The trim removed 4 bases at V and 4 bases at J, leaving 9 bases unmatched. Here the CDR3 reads CASSSRGGEFPDTQYF. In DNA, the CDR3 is TGTGCCAGCAGCTCCCGCGGGGGGGAGTTTCCAGATACGCAGTATTTT.

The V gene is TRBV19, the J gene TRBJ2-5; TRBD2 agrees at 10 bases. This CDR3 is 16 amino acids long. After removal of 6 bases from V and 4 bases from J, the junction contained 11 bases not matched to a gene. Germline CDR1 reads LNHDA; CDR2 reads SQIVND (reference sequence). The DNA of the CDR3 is TGTGCCAGTAGCCTTAGCGGGGGGAGTATTTCAGAGACCCAGTACTTC. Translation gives CASSLSGGSISETQYF.

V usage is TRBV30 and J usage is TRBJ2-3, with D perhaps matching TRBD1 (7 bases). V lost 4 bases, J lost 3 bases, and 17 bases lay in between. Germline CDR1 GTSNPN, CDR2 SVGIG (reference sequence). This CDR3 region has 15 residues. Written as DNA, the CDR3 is TGTGCCTGGATCCGGCAGGGGGGATGGACAGATACGCAGTATTTT. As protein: CAWIRQGGWTDTQYF.

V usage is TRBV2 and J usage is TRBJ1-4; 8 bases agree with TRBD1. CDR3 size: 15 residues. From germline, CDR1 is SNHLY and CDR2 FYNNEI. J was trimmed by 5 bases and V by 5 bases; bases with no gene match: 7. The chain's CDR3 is CASSTRQGLNEKLFF. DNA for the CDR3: TGTGCCAGCAGTACCCGACAGGGGCTAAATGAAAAACTGTTTTTT. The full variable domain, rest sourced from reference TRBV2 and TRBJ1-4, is EPEVTQTPSHQVTQMGQEVILRCVPISNHLYFYWYRQILGQKVEFLVSFYNNEISEKSEIFDDQFSVERPDGSNFTLKIRSTKLEDSAMYFCASSTRQGLNEKLFFGSGTQLSVL.

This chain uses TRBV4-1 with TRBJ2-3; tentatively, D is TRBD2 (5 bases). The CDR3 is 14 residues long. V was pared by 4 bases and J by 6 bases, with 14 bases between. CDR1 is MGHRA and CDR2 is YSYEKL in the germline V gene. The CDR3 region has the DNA TGCGCCAGCAGCCTCGTCCCGGAGGCGGATACGCAGTATTTT. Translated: CASSLVPEADTQYF.

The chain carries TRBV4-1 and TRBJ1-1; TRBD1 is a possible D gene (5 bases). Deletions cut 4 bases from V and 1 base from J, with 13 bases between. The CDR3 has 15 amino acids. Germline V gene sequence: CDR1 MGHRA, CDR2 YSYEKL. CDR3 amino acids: CASSPYQQENTEAFF. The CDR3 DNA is TGCGCCAGCAGCCCCTATCAACAGGAGAACACTGAAGCTTTCTTT.

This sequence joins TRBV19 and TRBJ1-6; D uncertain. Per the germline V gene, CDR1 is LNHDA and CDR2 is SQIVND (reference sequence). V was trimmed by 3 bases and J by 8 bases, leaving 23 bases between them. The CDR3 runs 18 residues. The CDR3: CASSISGAGEGMHSPLHF. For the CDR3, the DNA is TGTGCCAGTAGTATTTCTGGCGCCGGGGAGGGTATGCATTCACCCCTCCACTTT.

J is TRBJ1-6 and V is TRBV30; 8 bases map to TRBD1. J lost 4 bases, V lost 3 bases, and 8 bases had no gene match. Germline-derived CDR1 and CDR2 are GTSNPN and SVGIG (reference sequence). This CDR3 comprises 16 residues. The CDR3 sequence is CAWRSPRTGYNSPLHF. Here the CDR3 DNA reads TGTGCCTGGAGAAGCCCCAGGACAGGGTATAATTCACCCCTCCACTTT.

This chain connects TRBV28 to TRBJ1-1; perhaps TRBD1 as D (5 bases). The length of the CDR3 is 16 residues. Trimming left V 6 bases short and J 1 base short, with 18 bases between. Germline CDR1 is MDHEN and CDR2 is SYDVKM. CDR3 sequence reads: CASSFQRRRGNTEAFF. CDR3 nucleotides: TGTGCCAGCAGCTTCCAAAGGCGGAGGGGGAACACTGAAGCTTTCTTT. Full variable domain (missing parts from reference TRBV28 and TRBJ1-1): DVKVTQSSRYLVKRTGEKVFLECVQDMDHENMFWYRQDPGLGLRLIYFSYDVKMKEKGDIPEGYSVSREKKERFSLILESASTNQTSMYLCASSFQRRRGNTEAFFGQGTRLTVV.

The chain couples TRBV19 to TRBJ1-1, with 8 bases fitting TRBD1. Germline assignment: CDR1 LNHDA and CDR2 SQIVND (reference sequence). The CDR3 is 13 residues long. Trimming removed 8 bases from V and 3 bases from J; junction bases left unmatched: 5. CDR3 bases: TGTGCCAGTTTCAGGGGGCCCCACACTGAAGCTTTCTTT. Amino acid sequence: CASFRGPHTEAFF. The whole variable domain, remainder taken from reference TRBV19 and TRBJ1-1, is DGGITQSPKYLFRKEGQNVTLSCEQNLNHDAMYWYRQDPGQGLRLIYYSQIVNDFQKGDIAEGYSVSREKKESFPLTVTSAQKNPTAFYLCASFRGPHTEAFFGQGTRLTVV.

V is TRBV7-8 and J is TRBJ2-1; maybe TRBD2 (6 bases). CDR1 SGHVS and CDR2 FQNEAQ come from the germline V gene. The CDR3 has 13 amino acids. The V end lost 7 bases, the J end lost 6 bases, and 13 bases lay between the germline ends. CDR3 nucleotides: TGTGCCAGCACCTCGGAGGGAGCCAATGAGCAGTTCTTC. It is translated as CASTSEGANEQFF.

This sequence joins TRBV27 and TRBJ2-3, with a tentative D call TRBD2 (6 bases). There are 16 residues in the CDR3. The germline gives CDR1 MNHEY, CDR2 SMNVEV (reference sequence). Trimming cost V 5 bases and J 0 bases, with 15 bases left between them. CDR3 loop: CASSPLAGGSTDTQYF. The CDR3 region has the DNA TGTGCCAGCAGTCCCTTAGCCGGGGGTAGCACAGATACGCAGTATTTT.

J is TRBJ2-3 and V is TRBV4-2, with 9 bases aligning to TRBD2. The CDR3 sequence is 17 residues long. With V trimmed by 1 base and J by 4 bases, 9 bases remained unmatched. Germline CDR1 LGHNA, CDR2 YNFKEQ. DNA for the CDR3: TGTGCCAGCAGCCAAGGAGGCGGGGGGGCCGCCGCAGATACGCAGTATTTT. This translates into CASSQGGGGAAADTQYF.

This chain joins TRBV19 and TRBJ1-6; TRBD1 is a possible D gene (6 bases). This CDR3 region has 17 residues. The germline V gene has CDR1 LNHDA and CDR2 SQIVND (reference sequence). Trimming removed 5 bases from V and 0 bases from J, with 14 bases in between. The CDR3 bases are TGTGCCAGTAGTGCCCGGACAGCGAGCTCCTATAATTCACCCCTCCACTTT. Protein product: CASSARTASSYNSPLHF.

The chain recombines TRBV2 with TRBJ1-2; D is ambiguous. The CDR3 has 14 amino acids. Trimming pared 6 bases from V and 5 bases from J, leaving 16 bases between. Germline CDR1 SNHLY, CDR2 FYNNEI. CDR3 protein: CASRPDGSPYGYTF. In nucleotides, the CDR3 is TGTGCCAGCAGACCGGACGGGAGCCCTTATGGCTACACCTTC.

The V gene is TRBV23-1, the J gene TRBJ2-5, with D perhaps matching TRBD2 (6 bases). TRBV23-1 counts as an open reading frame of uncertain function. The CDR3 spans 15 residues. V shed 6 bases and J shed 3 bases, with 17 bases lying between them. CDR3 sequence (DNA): TGCGCCAGCAGCCATCCGGGAGCCGGGAAAGAGACCCAGTACTTC. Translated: CASSHPGAGKETQYF.

The CDR3 region has the DNA TGCGCCAGCAGTGACTCGGTGTCCCAAGAGACCCAGTACTTC. Translating gives CASSDSVSQETQYF. The J gene is TRBJ2-5, the V gene TRBV10-1; D is unresolved. V lost 3 bases and J 1 base, leaving 9 bases between the germline ends. Germline CDR1 and CDR2: WNHNN and SYGVQD (reference sequence). The CDR3 extends over 14 amino acids.

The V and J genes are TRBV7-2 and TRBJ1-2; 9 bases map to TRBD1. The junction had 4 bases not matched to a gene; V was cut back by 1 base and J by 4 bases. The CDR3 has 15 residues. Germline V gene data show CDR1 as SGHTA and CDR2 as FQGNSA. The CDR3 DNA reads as TGTGCCAGCAGCTTAGACTCGGGACAGGGCTATGGCTACACCTTC. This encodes CASSLDSGQGYGYTF.